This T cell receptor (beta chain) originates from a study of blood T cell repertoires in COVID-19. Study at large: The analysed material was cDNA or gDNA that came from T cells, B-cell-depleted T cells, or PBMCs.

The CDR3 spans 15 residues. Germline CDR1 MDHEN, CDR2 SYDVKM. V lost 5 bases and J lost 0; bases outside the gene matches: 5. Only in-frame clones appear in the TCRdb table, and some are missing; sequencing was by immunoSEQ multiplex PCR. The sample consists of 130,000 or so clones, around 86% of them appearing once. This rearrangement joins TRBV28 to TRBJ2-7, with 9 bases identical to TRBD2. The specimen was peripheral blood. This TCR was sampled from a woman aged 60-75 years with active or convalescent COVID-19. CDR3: CASSASGISSYEQYF. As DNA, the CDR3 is TGTGCCAGCAGTGCTAGCGGGATAAGCTCCTACGAGCAGTACTTC. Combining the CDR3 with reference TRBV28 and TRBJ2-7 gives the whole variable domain DVKVTQSSRYLVKRTGEKVFLECVQDMDHENMFWYRQDPGLGLRLIYFSYDVKMKEKGDIPEGYSVSREKKERFSLILESASTNQTSMYLCASSASGISSYEQYFGPGTRLTVT.